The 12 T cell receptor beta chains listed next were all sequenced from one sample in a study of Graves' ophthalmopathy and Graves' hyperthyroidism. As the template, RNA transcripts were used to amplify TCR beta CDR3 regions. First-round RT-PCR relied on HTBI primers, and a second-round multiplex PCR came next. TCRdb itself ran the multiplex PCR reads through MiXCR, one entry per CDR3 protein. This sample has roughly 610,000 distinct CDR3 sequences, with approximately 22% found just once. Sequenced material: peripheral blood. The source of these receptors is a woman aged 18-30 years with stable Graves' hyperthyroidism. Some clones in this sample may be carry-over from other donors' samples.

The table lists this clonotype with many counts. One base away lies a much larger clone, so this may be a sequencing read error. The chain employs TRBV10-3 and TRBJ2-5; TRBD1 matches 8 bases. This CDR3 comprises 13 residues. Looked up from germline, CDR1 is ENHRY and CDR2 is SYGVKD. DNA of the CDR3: TGTGCCATCAGGACGACAGGGGAAGAGACCAAGTACTTC. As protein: CAIRTTGEETKYF.

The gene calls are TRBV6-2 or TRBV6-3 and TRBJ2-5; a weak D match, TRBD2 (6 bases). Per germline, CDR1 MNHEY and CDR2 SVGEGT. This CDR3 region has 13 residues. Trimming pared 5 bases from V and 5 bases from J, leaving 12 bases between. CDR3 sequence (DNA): TGTGCCAGCAGTCCACTAGCAAGCGAGACCCAGTACTTC. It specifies CASSPLASETQYF.

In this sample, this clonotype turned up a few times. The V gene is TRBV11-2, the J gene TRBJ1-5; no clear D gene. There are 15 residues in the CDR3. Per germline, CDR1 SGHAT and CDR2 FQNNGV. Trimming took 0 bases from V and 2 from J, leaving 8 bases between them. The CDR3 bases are TGTGCCAGCAGCTTAGATTTATCGCGCAATCAGCCCCAGCATTTT. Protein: CASSLDLSRNQPQHF.

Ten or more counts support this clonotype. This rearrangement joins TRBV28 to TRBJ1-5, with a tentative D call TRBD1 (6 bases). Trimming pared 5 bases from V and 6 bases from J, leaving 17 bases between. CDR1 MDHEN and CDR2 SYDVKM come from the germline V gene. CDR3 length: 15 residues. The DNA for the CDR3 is TGTGCCAGCAGTCCGCCTTCGGGGGGCAGTCAGCCCCAGCATTTT. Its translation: CASSPPSGGSQPQHF.

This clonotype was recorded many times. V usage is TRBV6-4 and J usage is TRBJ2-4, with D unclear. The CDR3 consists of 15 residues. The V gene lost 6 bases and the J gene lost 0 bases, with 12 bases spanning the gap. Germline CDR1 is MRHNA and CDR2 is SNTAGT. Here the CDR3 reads CASRAKLVAKNIQYF. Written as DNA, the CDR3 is TGTGCCAGCAGAGCTAAACTGGTAGCCAAAAACATTCAGTACTTC.

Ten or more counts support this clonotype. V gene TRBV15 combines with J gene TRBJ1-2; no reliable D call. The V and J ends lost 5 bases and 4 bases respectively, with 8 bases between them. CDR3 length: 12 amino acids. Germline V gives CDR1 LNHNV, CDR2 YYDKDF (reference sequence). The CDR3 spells CATSRATYGYTF. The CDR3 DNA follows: TGTGCCACCAGCCGGGCGACCTATGGCTACACCTTC.

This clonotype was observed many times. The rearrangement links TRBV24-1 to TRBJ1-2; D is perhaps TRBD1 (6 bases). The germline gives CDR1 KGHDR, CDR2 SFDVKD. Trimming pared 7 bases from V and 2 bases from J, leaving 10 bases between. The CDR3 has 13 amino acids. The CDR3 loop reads CATSSGTNYGYTF. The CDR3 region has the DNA TGTGCCACCAGCTCCGGGACAAACTATGGCTACACCTTC.

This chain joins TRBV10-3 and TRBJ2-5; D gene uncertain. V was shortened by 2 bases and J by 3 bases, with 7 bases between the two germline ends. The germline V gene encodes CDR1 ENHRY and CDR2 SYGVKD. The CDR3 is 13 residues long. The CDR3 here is CAISELIEETQYF. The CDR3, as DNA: TGTGCCATCAGTGAGCTGATCGAAGAGACCCAGTACTTC.

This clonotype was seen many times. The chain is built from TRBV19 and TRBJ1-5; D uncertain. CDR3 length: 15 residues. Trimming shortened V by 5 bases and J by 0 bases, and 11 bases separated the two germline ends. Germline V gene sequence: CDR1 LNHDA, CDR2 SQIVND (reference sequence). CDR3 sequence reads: CASSLSSYSNQPQHF. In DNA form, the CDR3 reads TGTGCCAGTAGTCTATCAAGCTATAGCAATCAGCCCCAGCATTTT.

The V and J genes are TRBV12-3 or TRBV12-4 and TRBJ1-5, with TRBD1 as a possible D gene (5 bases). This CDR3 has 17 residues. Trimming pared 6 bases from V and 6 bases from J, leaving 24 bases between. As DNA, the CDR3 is TGTGCCAGCAGCCTGGGTGGGGGGGAAGAGGTGGTTCAGCCCCAGCATTTT. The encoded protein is CASSLGGGEEVVQPQHF.

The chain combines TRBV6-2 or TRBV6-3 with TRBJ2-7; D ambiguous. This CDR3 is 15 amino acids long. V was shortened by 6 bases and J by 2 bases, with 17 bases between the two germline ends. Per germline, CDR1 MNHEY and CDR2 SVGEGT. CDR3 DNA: TGTGCCAGCAGAAACCAGAAGGGTATCGCCTACGAGCAGTACTTC. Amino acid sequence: CASRNQKGIAYEQYF.

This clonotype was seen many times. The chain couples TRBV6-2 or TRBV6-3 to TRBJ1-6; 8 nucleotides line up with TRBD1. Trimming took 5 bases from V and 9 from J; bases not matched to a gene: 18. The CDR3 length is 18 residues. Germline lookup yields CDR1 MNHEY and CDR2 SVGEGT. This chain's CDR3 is CASSPGTGIPTDSSPLHF. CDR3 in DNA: TGTGCCAGCAGTCCCGGGACAGGCATTCCGACGGATAGTTCACCCCTCCACTTT.